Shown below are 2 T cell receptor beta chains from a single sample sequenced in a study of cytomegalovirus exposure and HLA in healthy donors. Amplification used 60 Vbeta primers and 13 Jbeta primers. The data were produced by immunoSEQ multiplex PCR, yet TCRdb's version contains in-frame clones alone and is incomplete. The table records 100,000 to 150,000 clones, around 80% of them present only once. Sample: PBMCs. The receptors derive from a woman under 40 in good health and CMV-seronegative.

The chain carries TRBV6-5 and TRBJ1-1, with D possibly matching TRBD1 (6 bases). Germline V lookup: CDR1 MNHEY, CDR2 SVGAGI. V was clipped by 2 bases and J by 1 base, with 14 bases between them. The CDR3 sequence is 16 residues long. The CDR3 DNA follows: TGTGCCAGCAGTTACGGCTCGGACAGTAAGAACACTGAAGCTTTCTTT. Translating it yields CASSYGSDSKNTEAFF.

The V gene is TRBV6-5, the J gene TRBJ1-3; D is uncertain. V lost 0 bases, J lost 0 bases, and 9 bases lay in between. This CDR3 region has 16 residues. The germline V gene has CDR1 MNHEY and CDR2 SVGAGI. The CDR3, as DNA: TGTGCCAGCAGTTACTCGAGGTTCAGCTCTGGAAACACCATATATTTT. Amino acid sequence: CASSYSRFSSGNTIYF.